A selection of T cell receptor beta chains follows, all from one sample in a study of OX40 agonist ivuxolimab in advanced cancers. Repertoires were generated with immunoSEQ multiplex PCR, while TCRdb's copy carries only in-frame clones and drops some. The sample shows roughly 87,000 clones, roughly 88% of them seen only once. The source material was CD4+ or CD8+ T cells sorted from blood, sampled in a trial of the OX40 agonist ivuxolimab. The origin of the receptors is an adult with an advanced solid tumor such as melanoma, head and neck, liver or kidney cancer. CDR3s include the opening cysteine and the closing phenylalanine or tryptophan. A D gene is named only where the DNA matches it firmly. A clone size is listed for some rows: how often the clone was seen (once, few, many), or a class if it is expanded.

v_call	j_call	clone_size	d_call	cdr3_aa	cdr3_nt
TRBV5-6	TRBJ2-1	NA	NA	CASSGWSSYNEQFF	TGTGCCAGCAGCGGCTGGAGCTCCTACAATGAGCAGTTCTTC
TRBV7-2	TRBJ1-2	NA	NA	CASSKHPTWGYTF	TGTGCCAGCAGTAAGCACCCTACGTGGGGCTACACCTTC
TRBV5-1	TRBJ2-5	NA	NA	CASSLSVAMGAETQYF	TGCGCCAGCAGCTTGTCGGTAGCGATGGGGGCAGAGACCCAGTACTTC
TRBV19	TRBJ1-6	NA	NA	CASSKDRPGISPLHF	TGTGCCAGTAGCAAAGACAGGCCGGGGATTTCACCCCTCCACTTT
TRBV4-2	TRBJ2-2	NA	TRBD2	CASSQELAGTLGELFF	TGTGCCAGCAGCCAAGAACTAGCGGGGACCCTCGGGGAGCTGTTTTTT
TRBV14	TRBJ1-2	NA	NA	CASSLNSQGAYGYTF	TGTGCCAGCAGCCTCAATTCACAGGGAGCCTATGGCTACACCTTC
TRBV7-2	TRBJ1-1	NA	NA	CASSLAFDSVLNTEAFF	TGTGCCAGCAGCTTAGCATTTGACAGCGTCTTGAACACTGAAGCTTTCTTT
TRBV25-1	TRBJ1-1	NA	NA	CASQGYRSTEAFF	TGTGCCAGCCAAGGGTACAGGAGCACTGAAGCTTTCTTT
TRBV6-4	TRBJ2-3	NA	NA	CASSLNGGAQYF	TGTGCCAGCAGTTTAAATGGAGGGGCGCAGTATTTT
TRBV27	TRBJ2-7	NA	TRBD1	CASTPEDRGPSYEQYF	TGTGCCAGCACCCCTGAGGACAGGGGCCCATCCTACGAGCAGTACTTC
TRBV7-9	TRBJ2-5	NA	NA	CASSFSLAGAYQETQYF	TGTGCCAGCAGCTTTTCCCTCGCGGGGGCGTACCAAGAGACCCAGTACTTC
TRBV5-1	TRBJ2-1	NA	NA	CASSLVTGFNNEQFF	TGCGCCAGCAGCTTGGTAACAGGGTTCAACAATGAGCAGTTCTTC
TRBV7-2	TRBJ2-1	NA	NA	CASSLTFEQFF	TGTGCCAGCAGCCTGACTTTTGAGCAGTTCTTC
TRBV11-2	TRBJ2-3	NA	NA	CASSFGPDTQYF	TGTGCCAGCAGCTTTGGGCCAGATACGCAGTATTTT
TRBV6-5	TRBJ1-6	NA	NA	CASSIFGSPLHF	TGTGCCAGCAGTATATTCGGATCACCCCTCCACTTT
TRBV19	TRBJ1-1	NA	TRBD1	CASRDRGLVNTEAFF	TGTGCCAGCCGGGACAGGGGGCTCGTGAACACTGAAGCTTTCTTT
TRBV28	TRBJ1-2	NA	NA	CASRKPTDPWGVGYTF	TGTGCCAGCAGGAAACCTACGGACCCCTGGGGTGTTGGCTACACCTTC
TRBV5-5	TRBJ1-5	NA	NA	CASSLEVNNQPQHF	TGTGCCAGCAGCTTGGAGGTGAACAATCAGCCCCAGCATTTT
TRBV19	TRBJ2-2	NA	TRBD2	CASSHRPTSESSGGLTGELFF	TGTGCCAGTAGTCACCGACCGACTAGCGAGAGCTCGGGGGGGTTAACCGGGGAGCTGTTTTTT
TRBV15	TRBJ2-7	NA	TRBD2	CATSRDLLADEQYF	TGTGCCACCAGCAGAGATTTACTAGCGGACGAGCAGTACTTC
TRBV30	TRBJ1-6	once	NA	CAWSSGNSPLHF	TGTGCCTGGAGTTCGGGTAATTCACCCCTCCACTTT
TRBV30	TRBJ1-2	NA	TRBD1	CAWRGTGGFGYTF	TGTGCCTGGAGGGGGACAGGGGGCTTTGGCTACACCTTC
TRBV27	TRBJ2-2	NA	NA	CASSSASEGYTGELFF	TGTGCCAGCAGTTCCGCTAGCGAAGGGTACACCGGGGAGCTGTTTTTT
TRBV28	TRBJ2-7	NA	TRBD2	CASKASGSYEQYF	TGTGCCAGCAAGGCTAGCGGGAGCTACGAGCAGTACTTC
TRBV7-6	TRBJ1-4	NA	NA	CASSFGLRTNEKLFF	TGTGCCAGCAGCTTCGGGCTGCGGACTAATGAAAAACTGTTTTTT
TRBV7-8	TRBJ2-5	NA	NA	CASSLVEQETQYF	TGTGCCAGCAGCTTAGTAGAGCAAGAGACCCAGTACTTC
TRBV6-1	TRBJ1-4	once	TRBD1	CASSGLDRGNEKLFF	TGTGCCAGCAGTGGTCTGGACAGGGGTAATGAAAAACTGTTTTTT
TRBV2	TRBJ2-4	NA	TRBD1	CASSDRTGKNIQYF	TGTGCCAGCAGTGACAGGACAGGGAAAAACATTCAGTACTTC
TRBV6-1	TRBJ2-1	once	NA	CASSETYYEQFF	TGTGCCAGCAGTGAAACGTACTATGAGCAGTTCTTC
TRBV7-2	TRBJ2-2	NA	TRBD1	CASSFTGAMSTGELFF	TGTGCCAGCAGCTTTACAGGGGCAATGAGCACCGGGGAGCTGTTTTTT
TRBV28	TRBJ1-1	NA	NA	CASSLGGVTEAFF	TGTGCCAGCAGTTTGGGGGGAGTAACTGAAGCTTTCTTT
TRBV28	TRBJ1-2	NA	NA	CASSLNPRAYGYTF	TGTGCCAGCAGTTTAAACCCCAGGGCCTATGGCTACACCTTC
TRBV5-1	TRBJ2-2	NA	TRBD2	CASSLASGVNTGELFF	TGCGCCAGCAGCTTGGCCAGCGGGGTGAACACCGGGGAGCTGTTTTTT
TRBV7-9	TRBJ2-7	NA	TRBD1	CASSLAGQPREQYF	TGTGCCAGCAGCTTAGCGGGACAGCCCCGCGAGCAGTACTTC
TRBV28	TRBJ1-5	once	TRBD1	CASRHEQGAIPQHF	TGTGCCAGCAGACACGAACAGGGGGCAATACCCCAGCATTTT
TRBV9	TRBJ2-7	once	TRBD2	CASSVGSGTYEQYF	TGTGCCAGCAGCGTAGGTAGCGGGACATACGAGCAGTACTTC
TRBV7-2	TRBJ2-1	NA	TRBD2	CASSLAGAYNEQFF	TGTGCCAGCAGCCTAGCGGGAGCCTACAATGAGCAGTTCTTC
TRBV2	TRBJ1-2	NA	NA	CASSETGGSNYGYTF	TGTGCCAGCAGTGAAACGGGGGGCTCTAACTATGGCTACACCTTC
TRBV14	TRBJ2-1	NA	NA	CASSQAWWNEQFF	TGTGCCAGCAGCCAAGCTTGGTGGAATGAGCAGTTCTTC
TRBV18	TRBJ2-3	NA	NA	CASSPRQVGHTDTQYF	TGTGCCAGCTCACCTCGACAGGTTGGACACACAGATACGCAGTATTTT